One and the same sample provided the 19 T cell receptor beta chains below, sequenced in a study of T cells after yellow fever vaccination. TCRdb itself ran the 5' RACE reads through MiXCR, one entry per CDR3 protein. The repertoire holds some 560,000 distinct CDR3 sequences, with around 16% as singletons. This sample comprised PBMCs, obtained about 5 days after the first yellow fever vaccination. The receptors derive from a man between 18 and 35 years old who received the YFV17D yellow fever vaccine.

This rearrangement joins TRBV7-8 to TRBJ1-2, with D perhaps TRBD1 (5 bases). The V gene's germline CDR1 is SGHVS and CDR2 FQNEAQ. Trimming removed 5 bases from V and 2 bases from J, with 12 bases in between. This CDR3 has 14 amino acids. This chain's CDR3 is CASSPRQLNYGYTF. The CDR3 nucleotides read TGTGCCAGCAGCCCCCGACAGTTGAACTATGGCTACACCTTC.

This clonotype came up once. The chain joins TRBV4-3 to TRBJ1-5, with D unresolved. V was pared by 2 bases and J by 1 base, with 18 bases between. Germline assignment: CDR1 LGHNA and CDR2 YSLEER. CDR3 length equals 18 residues. CDR3 sequence: CASSQRSGLLRSNQPQHF. The CDR3 region has the DNA TGCGCCAGCAGCCAAAGATCGGGTCTTTTGAGAAGCAATCAGCCCCAGCATTTT.

The table lists this clonotype with a few counts. This chain connects TRBV12-3 or TRBV12-4 to TRBJ1-2; no firm D call. Deletions cut 8 bases from V and 0 bases from J, with 10 bases between. CDR3 size: 13 residues. The CDR3 DNA reads TGTGCCAGCCAGGTGGGAGCTAACTATGGCTACACCTTC. This codes for CASQVGANYGYTF.

The chain has TRBV11-2 and TRBJ2-5; 8 nucleotides match TRBD1. The CDR3 is made up of 15 amino acids. Trimming took 0 bases from V and 4 from J; bases not matched to a gene: 4. Germline values: CDR1 SGHAT, CDR2 FQNNGV. The CDR3 sequence: CASSLDSRGLETQYF. CDR3 DNA: TGTGCCAGCAGCTTAGATTCCAGGGGGCTAGAGACCCAGTACTTC.

The J gene is TRBJ2-7, the V gene TRBV6-2 or TRBV6-3; D might be TRBD2 (6 bases). With 5 bases removed from V and 4 bases from J, the gap between germline ends came to 12 bases. This CDR3 is 13 amino acids long. The germline V gene encodes CDR1 MNHEY and CDR2 SVGEGT. The CDR3 spells CASSPGLQYEQYF. The CDR3 bases are TGTGCCAGCAGTCCGGGACTCCAGTACGAGCAGTACTTC.

There are a few counts of this clonotype. The rearrangement links TRBV3-1 to TRBJ1-2, with no clear D. The germline gives CDR1 LGHDT, CDR2 YNNKEL (reference sequence). The V gene lost 4 bases and the J gene lost 4 bases, with 10 bases spanning the gap. The CDR3 extends over 13 amino acids. CDR3 amino acids: CASSPLTSYGYTF. DNA for the CDR3: TGTGCCAGCAGCCCACTGACATCCTATGGCTACACCTTC. The full variable domain, its missing parts supplied by reference TRBV3-1 and TRBJ1-2, is DTAVSQTPKYLVTQMGNDKSIKCEQNLGHDTMYWYKQDSKKFLKIMFSYNNKELIINETVPNRFSPKSPDKAHLNLHINSLELGDSAVYFCASSPLTSYGYTFGSGTRLTVV.

This clonotype was seen only a few times. The chain has TRBV6-5 and TRBJ2-7; 9 bases align to TRBD1. The ends lost 0 bases at V and 4 bases at J; junction bases unmatched: 10. The CDR3 is 17 residues long. In germline, CDR1 is MNHEY, CDR2 SVGAGI. CDR3 sequence (DNA): TGTGCCAGCAGTTACTCTTCTACCGGGACAGGGATGTACGAGCAGTACTTC. It yields the protein CASSYSSTGTGMYEQYF.

The chain recombines TRBV15 with TRBJ2-5; either TRBD1 or TRBD2 may supply D (6 bases each). CDR3 length: 14 amino acids. The germline V gene encodes CDR1 LNHNV and CDR2 YYDKDF (reference sequence). Trimming took off 1 base at V and 5 bases at J, with 11 bases between the two ends. CDR3 in DNA: TGTGCCACCAGCAGAGCGGGGGCCGGGGAGACCCAGTACTTC. This translates into CATSRAGAGETQYF.

This CDR3 reads CASSLMTTANNSPLHF. The CDR3 bases are TGTGCCAGCAGCTTAATGACGACAGCAAATAATTCACCCCTCCACTTT. The chain couples TRBV13 to TRBJ1-6, with D tentatively TRBD1 (5 bases). V gave up 2 bases and J gave up 5 bases, with 13 bases separating them. The CDR3 totals 16 residues. The germline gives CDR1 PRHDT, CDR2 FYEKMQ (reference sequence). Based on the CDR3 plus reference TRBV13 and TRBJ1-6, the full variable domain is AAGVIQSPRHLIKEKRETATLKCYPIPRHDTVYWYQQGPGQDPQFLISFYEKMQSDKGSIPDRFSAQQFSDYHSELNMSSLELGDSALYFCASSLMTTANNSPLHFGNGTRLTVT.

V is TRBV20-1 and J is TRBJ1-2; 7 positions agree with TRBD1. V was clipped by 8 bases and J by 7 bases; unmatched bases: 7. Germline V CDR1 and CDR2: DFQATT, SNEGSKA (reference sequence). This CDR3 has 11 residues. The CDR3, as DNA: TGCAGTTCTACAGGGGTCGTTGGCTACACCTTC. It encodes CSSTGVVGYTF.

This clonotype was picked up a small number of times. The J gene is TRBJ2-2, the V gene TRBV9; the match to TRBD1 covers 7 bases. The CDR3 spans 18 residues. V dropped 0 bases and J dropped 1; count of bases not matched to a gene: 9. CDR1 is SGDLS, CDR2 YYNGEE, per germline. This CDR3 reads CASSVGGSGQRNTGELFF. DNA of the CDR3: TGTGCCAGCAGCGTAGGAGGGTCGGGACAGAGGAACACCGGGGAGCTGTTTTTT.

This clonotype came up many times. The rearrangement links TRBV12-3 or TRBV12-4 to TRBJ1-5; no reliable D call. The germline V and J ends were trimmed by 3 bases and 4 bases, with 4 bases remaining between them. CDR3 length: 12 residues. CDR3 DNA: TGTGCCAGCAGTTTCCTAAATCAGCCCCAGCATTTT. Translating gives CASSFLNQPQHF.

V is TRBV6-5 and J is TRBJ1-5; no definite D call. The length of the CDR3 is 13 residues. Trimming removed 2 bases at V and 6 bases at J, with 8 bases between. The germline CDR1 and CDR2 sequences are MNHEY and SVGAGI. The CDR3 here is CASSYDRTQPQHF. The CDR3 DNA follows: TGTGCCAGCAGTTACGACCGTACTCAGCCCCAGCATTTT.

Comment on this clonotype: It may be a read error: a sequence one base away is much more abundant. This chain joins TRBV28 and TRBJ2-3, with a possible D match to TRBD1 (5 bases). Per the germline V gene, CDR1 is MDHEN and CDR2 is SYDVKM. This CDR3 is built from 13 residues. This CDR3 is CATYRRFTNTQYF. The CDR3 DNA is TGTGCCACGTACAGGCGTTTCACAAATACGCAGTATTTT.

The chain recombines TRBV6-5 with TRBJ1-6; D unclear. Germline V lookup: CDR1 MNHEY, CDR2 SVGAGI. The CDR3 consists of 18 residues. The germline V and J ends were trimmed by 2 bases and 6 bases, with 20 bases remaining between them. The CDR3 DNA reads as TGTGCCAGCAGTTACGCTGCGGGTGCCACCACTCTTAATTCACCCCTCCACTTT. Its translation: CASSYAAGATTLNSPLHF.

This clonotype has only a few counts. CDR3 residues: CASSSTGPSRRSGANVLTF. In DNA form, the CDR3 reads TGCGCCAGCAGCTCCACGGGGCCCAGCAGAAGGTCTGGGGCCAACGTCCTGACTTTC. V is TRBV4-3 and J is TRBJ2-6; either TRBD1 or TRBD2 may fit D (5 bases each). Germline lookup yields CDR1 LGHNA and CDR2 YSLEER. The length of the CDR3 is 19 residues. With 5 bases removed from V and 1 base from J, the gap between germline ends came to 21 bases.

The rearrangement links TRBV12-3 or TRBV12-4 to TRBJ1-1; perhaps TRBD1 as D (5 bases). V lost 6 bases and J lost 1, with 12 bases in between. The CDR3 contains 14 residues. The CDR3 bases are TGTGCCAGCAGGCCGGCGGGGGGGAACACTGAAGCTTTCTTT. This encodes CASRPAGGNTEAFF.

This clonotype was counted at least ten times. This rearrangement joins TRBV7-3 to TRBJ1-1; TRBD1 is a possible D gene (5 bases). This CDR3 is 14 amino acids long. The V end lost 6 bases, the J end lost 0 bases, and 11 bases lay between the germline ends. Germline values: CDR1 SGHTA, CDR2 FQGTGA. This CDR3 is CASRLGGVNTEAFF. DNA of the CDR3: TGTGCCAGCAGACTTGGGGGAGTGAACACTGAAGCTTTCTTT.

This chain connects TRBV6-5 to TRBJ2-1; D uncertain. This CDR3 region has 15 residues. In germline, CDR1 is MNHEY, CDR2 SVGAGI. Trimming cost V 0 bases and J 0 bases, with 6 bases left between them. Written as DNA, the CDR3 is TGTGCCAGCAGTTACTCGACCAGCTCCTACAATGAGCAGTTCTTC. Its protein is CASSYSTSSYNEQFF.